Shown below are 27 T cell receptor beta chains from a single sample sequenced in a study of blood T cells in healthy people across ages. A second PCR of 7 to 11 cycles used a sample-barcoded 5' primer and a J-beta primer mix. TCRdb re-derived calls from the 5' RACE reads in MiXCR, one entry per CDR3 protein. The data show over 1,200,000 distinct CDR3 sequences, around 55% seen once. The sequenced sample consisted of blood. The receptors come from a man between 18 and 29 years old in good health.

This sequence joins TRBV25-1 and TRBJ1-3; TRBD1 agrees at 8 bases. In germline, CDR1 is MGHDK, CDR2 SYGVNS. There are 19 residues in the CDR3. With V trimmed by 4 bases and J by 4 bases, 18 bases remained unmatched. In DNA, the CDR3 is TGTGCCAGCAGTGGTCCCAGGGGGCTGTCGGGATCGGAAGGAAACACCATATATTTT. Protein: CASSGPRGLSGSEGNTIYF.

The chain uses TRBV10-3 and TRBJ2-5; 9 nucleotides align to TRBD1. CDR3 size: 15 residues. The J segment lost 11 bases and the V segment lost 4 bases, leaving 14 bases of the junction unmatched. Germline loops: CDR1 ENHRY, CDR2 SYGVKD. The CDR3 loop reads CAISGDNRGRGEQYF. CDR3 nucleotides: TGTGCCATCAGTGGGGATAACAGGGGGCGGGGTGAGCAGTACTTC.

The J gene is TRBJ2-7, the V gene TRBV4-1; a possible D gene is TRBD1 (6 bases). V gave up 4 bases and J gave up 5 bases, with 21 bases separating them. There are 16 residues in the CDR3. The germline V gene encodes CDR1 MGHRA and CDR2 YSYEKL. The CDR3 coding sequence is TGCGCCAGCAGCCCAACCCTACAGGGTTCAGGAGACGAGCAGTACTTC. Protein sequence: CASSPTLQGSGDEQYF.

This chain links TRBV7-9 with TRBJ1-1; 7 bases align to TRBD1. Germline V gene data show CDR1 as SEHNR and CDR2 as FQNEAQ (reference sequence). V was clipped by 6 bases and J by 7 bases; unmatched bases: 5. The CDR3 totals 12 residues. In DNA form, the CDR3 reads TGTGCCAGCAGTCAAGGGGGCTTTGAAGCTTTCTTT. This gives the protein CASSQGGFEAFF. Filled out from reference TRBV7-9 and TRBJ1-1, the complete variable domain reads DTGVSQNPRHKITKRGQNVTFRCDPISEHNRLYWYRQTLGQGPEFLTYFQNEAQLEKSRLLSDRFSAERPKGSFSTLEIQRTEQGDSAMYLCASSQGGFEAFFGQGTRLTVV.

J is TRBJ2-4 and V is TRBV12-3 or TRBV12-4; 13 bases align to TRBD2. The closer fit of TRBJ2-7 to the DNA end suggests the J call may be wrong. This CDR3 has 16 amino acids. The CDR3 DNA follows: TGTGCCAGCAGCATGGGACTAGCGGGACCCCCCTACGAGCAGTACTTC. It yields the protein CASSMGLAGPPYEQYF.

The chain employs TRBV7-2 and TRBJ2-3; no definite D call. V lost 1 base, J lost 7 bases, and 9 bases lay in between. Germline lookup yields CDR1 SGHTA and CDR2 FQGNSA. This CDR3 is 13 amino acids long. This chain's CDR3 is CASSLEGTHTQYF. The CDR3 DNA reads TGTGCCAGCAGCTTAGAGGGAACCCATACGCAGTATTTT.

The chain uses TRBV4-1 and TRBJ2-4, with a weak D call TRBD1 (5 bases). The J call is uncertain, as TRBJ2-7 better fits the DNA end. The CDR3 loop spans 13 amino acids. Germline V gene data show CDR1 as MGHRA and CDR2 as YSYEKL. The DNA of the CDR3 is TGCGCCAGCAGCCAAGTGGGGCAGGGCGAGCAGTACTTC. The encoded protein is CASSQVGQGEQYF.

The CDR3 DNA follows: TGCAGCGTTCGGAGTGTGGGAACCTACGAGCAGTACTTC. Translating it yields CSVRSVGTYEQYF. The V call is TRBV29-1, the J call TRBJ2-5, with no clear D. The better agreement between TRBJ2-7 and the DNA end casts doubt on the J call. Germline assignment: CDR1 SQVTM and CDR2 ANQGSEA. The CDR3 has 13 amino acids.

The rearrangement joins TRBV29-1 to TRBJ2-5, with D perhaps matching TRBD2 (6 bases). V lost 6 bases and J lost 4, with 15 bases in between. CDR3 size: 13 residues. The germline V gene has CDR1 SQVTM and CDR2 ANQGSEA. In DNA, the CDR3 is TGCAGCGTGACGGTCCCCGGGGGAGAGACCCAGTACTTC. Its translation: CSVTVPGGETQYF. The full variable domain, completed using reference TRBV29-1 and TRBJ2-5, is SAVISQKPSRDICQRGTSLTIQCQVDSQVTMMFWYRQQPGQSLTLIATANQGSEATYESGFVIDKFPISRPNLTFSTLTVSNMSPEDSSIYLCSVTVPGGETQYFGPGTRLLVL.

The chain combines TRBV5-1 with TRBJ2-3; D unresolved. Germline assignment: CDR1 SGHRS and CDR2 YFSETQ. Trimming stripped 0 bases from V and 0 bases from J, with 8 bases between. The CDR3 contains 15 residues. The CDR3 region is CASSLERISTDTQYF. CDR3 sequence (DNA): TGCGCCAGCAGCTTGGAACGGATAAGCACAGATACGCAGTATTTT.

V and J are TRBV27 and TRBJ2-4, with D unclear. CDR3 length: 16 residues. In germline, CDR1 is MNHEY, CDR2 SMNVEV (reference sequence). The germline V and J ends were trimmed by 8 bases and 0 bases, with 17 bases remaining between them. CDR3 loop: CASARADLLAKNIQYF. The CDR3 DNA reads TGTGCCAGCGCTAGGGCGGACCTTCTAGCCAAAAACATTCAGTACTTC.

CDR3 in DNA: TGTGCCAGCAGCTTAGACGTTCGGGGCATATCCAAAAACATTCAGTACTTC. This gives the protein CASSLDVRGISKNIQYF. V is TRBV7-2 and J is TRBJ2-4; tentatively, D is TRBD1 or TRBD2 (5 bases each). From germline, CDR1 is SGHTA and CDR2 FQGNSA. The ends were cut back, 1 base at V and 2 bases at J, with 15 bases in the middle. The CDR3 length is 17 residues.

The V gene is TRBV5-1, the J gene TRBJ2-5; 10 bases are a match to TRBD2. Germline-derived CDR1 and CDR2 are SGHRS and YFSETQ. V dropped 5 bases and J dropped 11; count of bases not matched to a gene: 6. The CDR3 runs to 12 residues. Written as DNA, the CDR3 is TGCGCCAGCAGGGAAAGCGGGGGGGAGCAGTACTTC. Protein product: CASRESGGEQYF. Based on the CDR3 plus reference TRBV5-1 and TRBJ2-5, the full variable domain is KAGVTQTPRYLIKTRGQQVTLSCSPISGHRSVSWYQQTPGQGLQFLFEYFSETQRNKGNFPGRFSGRQFSNSRSEMNVSTLELGDSALYLCASRESGGEQYFGPGTRLLVL.

A remark on this clonotype: A much larger clonotype is one base distant, so this may be a read error. CDR3 in DNA: TGCAGTGGGGCAGCGGGAGCCCCTTACAATGAGCAGTACTTC. Encoded protein: CSGAAGAPYNEQYF. V gene TRBV20-1 combines with J gene TRBJ2-5, with 8 nucleotides matching TRBD2. The ends lost 7 bases at V and 11 bases at J; junction bases unmatched: 18. The germline V gene has CDR1 DFQATT and CDR2 SNEGSKA (reference sequence). The CDR3 loop spans 14 amino acids.

This rearrangement joins TRBV5-1 to TRBJ2-1, with D tentatively TRBD2 (5 bases). This CDR3 is built from 15 residues. V was clipped by 4 bases and J by 3 bases, with 14 bases between them. CDR1 SGHRS and CDR2 YFSETQ come from the germline V gene. In DNA, the CDR3 is TGCGCCAGCAGCAGCACAACTCGGGGCTACAATGAGCAGTTCTTC. This sequence encodes CASSSTTRGYNEQFF. Full variable domain (rest looked up from reference TRBV5-1 and TRBJ2-1): KAGVTQTPRYLIKTRGQQVTLSCSPISGHRSVSWYQQTPGQGLQFLFEYFSETQRNKGNFPGRFSGRQFSNSRSEMNVSTLELGDSALYLCASSSTTRGYNEQFFGPGTRLTVL.

The sample holds a few counts of this clonotype. The CDR3, as DNA: TGCAGTGCCGTCCGGGACTACGCCCCGGGCGAGCAGTACTTC. Translation: CSAVRDYAPGEQYF. The chain employs TRBV20-1 and TRBJ2-5; 7 nucleotides line up with TRBD2. The better agreement between TRBJ2-7 and the DNA end casts doubt on the J call. Germline V gives CDR1 DFQATT, CDR2 SNEGSKA (reference sequence). This CDR3 is 14 amino acids long.

The J gene is TRBJ2-3, the V gene TRBV6-1; D is unresolved. Trimming removed 7 bases from V and 3 bases from J, with 11 bases in between. The CDR3 spans 13 residues. Germline loops: CDR1 MNHNS, CDR2 SASEGT. The CDR3 bases are TGTGCCAGCATACTCGGAAGTACAGATACGCAGTATTTT. Translating it yields CASILGSTDTQYF.

The sample holds a few counts of this clonotype. The V gene is TRBV30, the J gene TRBJ2-5, with 9 bases identical to TRBD1. Germline lookup yields CDR1 GTSNPN and CDR2 SVGIG (reference sequence). This CDR3 spans 12 amino acids. J gave up 5 bases and V 8 bases, and 6 bases lay outside the gene matches. The CDR3 sequence is CAQDRGGETQYF. CDR3 coding DNA: TGTGCCCAGGACAGGGGTGGGGAGACCCAGTACTTC.

This clonotype has only one observation. The chain uses TRBV12-3 or TRBV12-4 and TRBJ2-7; TRBD2 agrees at 7 bases. V lost 5 bases, J lost 2 bases, and 9 bases stayed unmatched. The CDR3 consists of 15 residues. This CDR3 is CASSDTGRGAYEQYF. The CDR3 nucleotides read TGTGCCAGCAGTGATACAGGTCGGGGGGCCTACGAGCAGTACTTC.

CDR3 sequence (DNA): TGCAGTGCTAGAGATTCGGCGACAGGGCGTCACGGCTACACCTTC. Translation: CSARDSATGRHGYTF. V gene TRBV20-1 combines with J gene TRBJ1-2, with 7 bases aligning to TRBD1. The length of the CDR3 is 15 residues. Germline CDR1 DFQATT, CDR2 SNEGSKA (reference sequence). Trimming cost V 0 bases and J 8 bases; bases outside gene matches: 12.

A single count supports this clonotype. Mismatch with germline at one junction end may stem from a read error. The chain recombines TRBV7-9 with TRBJ1-4, with 7 bases identical to TRBD1. Germline assignment: CDR1 SEHNR and CDR2 FQNEAQ (reference sequence). The CDR3 spans 15 residues. CDR3 region: CASSSVGQPNERLFF. The CDR3 coding sequence is TGTGCCAGCAGCTCAGTGGGACAGCCTAATGAAAGACTGTTTTTT.

The gene calls are TRBV12-5 and TRBJ2-2, with D possibly TRBD1 on 6 matching bases. The germline gives CDR1 LGHNT, CDR2 FRNRAP. Trimming removed 2 bases from V and 5 bases from J, with 12 bases in between. CDR3 length: 15 residues. The DNA for the CDR3 is TGTGCTAGTGGTTTGCCCCACAGGGTTACCGGGGAGCTGTTTTTT. It encodes CASGLPHRVTGELFF.

A word on this clonotype: One junction end disagrees with the germline gene, perhaps due to a read error. The rearrangement links TRBV27 to TRBJ1-2; D call uncertain. The CDR3 is made up of 14 amino acids. CDR1 and CDR2 (germline): MNHEY, SMNVEV (reference sequence). CDR3 sequence reads: CASSLFSGSYGYTF. The DNA of the CDR3 is TGTGCCAGCAGCTTATTCTCGGGCAGCTATGGCTACACCTTC.

The chain uses TRBV27 and TRBJ2-2, with 8 bases matching TRBD2. The V segment lost 6 bases and the J segment 4 bases; nucleotides outside the gene matches: 7. This CDR3 region has 15 residues. Germline V gene data show CDR1 as MNHEY and CDR2 as SMNVEV (reference sequence). The CDR3 spells CASRVLAASTGELFF. Written as DNA, the CDR3 is TGTGCCAGCAGGGTACTAGCGGCTTCCACCGGGGAGCTGTTTTTT.

This chain uses TRBV20-1 with TRBJ2-1, with no clear D. The CDR3 is 15 amino acids. V lost 1 base to trimming and J lost 3 bases, with 13 bases between them. Germline-derived CDR1 and CDR2 are DFQATT and SNEGSKA (reference sequence). The CDR3 region has the DNA TGCAGTGCTAGAGGTCGGAGAGATAGCTACAATGAGCAGTTCTTC. Translating gives CSARGRRDSYNEQFF.

The rearrangement links TRBV20-1 to TRBJ2-1; 9 bases align to TRBD2. Per the germline V gene, CDR1 is DFQATT and CDR2 is SNEGSKA (reference sequence). The CDR3 has 17 amino acids. Germline trimming cut 3 bases from V and 9 bases from J; bases unmatched to any gene: 18. The CDR3 sequence: CSASPSSGSLHRGEQFF. Written as DNA, the CDR3 is TGCAGTGCTAGCCCAAGTAGCGGGAGCCTCCATCGCGGTGAGCAGTTCTTC.

This clonotype is a singleton in its sample. Here the CDR3 reads CSAKFFLAGYGYTF. The CDR3 DNA follows: TGCAGTGCTAAATTCTTCCTGGCGGGATATGGCTACACCTTC. V and J are TRBV20-1 and TRBJ1-2; D is unclear. This CDR3 comprises 14 residues. The germline V gene has CDR1 DFQATT and CDR2 SNEGSKA (reference sequence). V shed 4 bases and J shed 5 bases, with 17 bases lying between them.